One and the same sample provided the 16 T cell receptor beta chains below, sequenced in a study of blood T cells in healthy people across ages. The use of a sample-barcoded 5' primer and a J-beta primer mix characterized a second PCR of about 6 to 11 cycles. TCRdb reprocessed the 5' RACE reads via MiXCR and lists one record per CDR3 protein. The repertoire holds approximately 2,000,000 distinct CDR3 sequences, about two fifths seen once, with roughly 23% in the top ten. The material sequenced was blood. These receptors all stem from a human donor in good health.

The J gene is TRBJ2-1, the V gene TRBV29-1; possibly TRBD2 for D (5 bases). The CDR3 contains 15 residues. Germline V gene sequence: CDR1 SQVTM, CDR2 ANQGSEA. The germline V and J ends were trimmed by 5 bases and 7 bases, with 21 bases remaining between them. Written as DNA, the CDR3 is TGCAGCGTTCAACCCGATCCGACTGGACTGAATGAGCAGTTCTTC. The encoded protein is CSVQPDPTGLNEQFF.

The chain links TRBV7-2 to TRBJ2-3, with 14 bases fitting TRBD2. Germline assignment: CDR1 SGHTA and CDR2 FQGNSA. V lost 0 bases to trimming and J lost 2 bases; unmatched junction nucleotides: 10. The CDR3 spans 20 residues. CDR3: CASSLAPGLAGDRITDTQYF. CDR3 nucleotides: TGTGCCAGCAGCTTAGCCCCGGGACTAGCGGGGGATAGGATCACAGATACGCAGTATTTT.

This sequence joins TRBV5-1 and TRBJ2-7, with a possible D match to TRBD1 (5 bases). This CDR3 is 14 amino acids long. Germline V gives CDR1 SGHRS, CDR2 YFSETQ. V dropped 2 bases and J dropped 7 bases, with 16 bases sitting between them. The CDR3: CASSFDQGLEEQYF. CDR3 bases: TGCGCCAGCAGCTTTGACCAGGGCCTGGAGGAGCAGTACTTC.

The genes are TRBV5-8 and TRBJ1-2, with D maybe TRBD1 (6 bases). V gave up 2 bases and J gave up 7 bases, with 15 bases separating them. The germline V gene has CDR1 SGHTS and CDR2 YDEGEE. The CDR3 totals 14 residues. The CDR3 reads CASSFVSQGGGYTF. The CDR3 coding sequence is TGTGCCAGCAGCTTCGTCTCACAGGGTGGTGGCTACACCTTC.

The chain is built from TRBV12-3 or TRBV12-4 and TRBJ1-1; D is uncertain. This CDR3 region has 14 residues. Between the trimmed V and J ends, which lost 9 bases and 5 bases, there was a span of 19 bases. CDR3 in amino acids: CASSSLRGPTEAFF. The CDR3 DNA sequence: TGTGCCAGTTCCTCCCTACGTGGGCCGACTGAAGCTTTCTTT.

This clonotype has only a few counts. The chain is built from TRBV10-3 and TRBJ1-1; D perhaps matches TRBD1 (6 bases). The CDR3 extends over 15 amino acids. Germline CDR1 ENHRY, CDR2 SYGVKD. Trimming stripped 4 bases from V and 0 bases from J, with 12 bases between. CDR3 sequence: CAISASTGLNTEAFF. CDR3 coding DNA: TGTGCCATCAGTGCCAGCACAGGGCTGAACACTGAAGCTTTCTTT.

This clonotype was detected a few times. The V call is TRBV28, the J call TRBJ2-7; weak D call: TRBD1 (5 bases). Per germline, CDR1 MDHEN and CDR2 SYDVKM. V lost 5 bases to trimming and J lost 9 bases, with 11 bases between them. The CDR3 is made up of 11 amino acids. CDR3 bases: TGTGCCAGCAGTGAGGACACGAGGCAGTACTTC. Translated, it gives CASSEDTRQYF.

The rearrangement links TRBV7-8 to TRBJ2-7, with 9 bases matching TRBD1. This CDR3 is built from 18 residues. Germline CDR1 SGHVS, CDR2 FQNEAQ. The J segment lost 2 bases and the V segment lost 7 bases, leaving 18 bases of the junction unmatched. The DNA for the CDR3 is TGTGCCAGCACCCCACGGGTTACAGGGGGCGGTAGGACCTACGAGCAGTACTTC. Encoded protein: CASTPRVTGGGRTYEQYF.

A single count supports this clonotype. The chain recombines TRBV29-1 with TRBJ1-3; possible D gene TRBD1, 6 bases. CDR1 and CDR2 from the germline V gene are SQVTM and ANQGSEA. V was pared by 8 bases and J by 4 bases, with 9 bases between. This CDR3 is 11 amino acids long. CDR3 sequence: CSTGIGNTIYF. CDR3 bases: TGCAGCACAGGGATAGGAAACACCATATATTTT.

The J gene is TRBJ2-1, the V gene TRBV3-1, with D unclear. From germline, CDR1 is LGHDT and CDR2 YNNKEL (reference sequence). Between the trimmed V and J ends, which lost 5 bases and 10 bases, there was a span of 15 bases. This CDR3 spans 13 amino acids. CDR3 bases: TGTGCCAGCAGCAAACTAAGGGTAGCAGAGCAGTTCTTC. Protein: CASSKLRVAEQFF.

This clonotype showed up just a few times. This may arise from a read error, as a much more abundant clone is one base away. The chain has TRBV28 and TRBJ2-7; the D gene is possibly TRBD1 (6 bases). The CDR3 loop spans 14 amino acids. The germline CDR1 and CDR2 sequences are MDHEN and SYDVKM. Deletions cut 6 bases from V and 2 bases from J, with 14 bases between. CDR3 nucleotides: TGTGCCAGCAGGTTGATCAGGGGACCCTACGAGCAGTACTTC. Translated: CASRLIRGPYEQYF. The full variable domain, completed using reference TRBV28 and TRBJ2-7, is DVKVTQSSRYLVKRTGEKVFLECVQDMDHENMFWYRQDPGLGLRLIYFSYDVKMKEKGDIPEGYSVSREKKERFSLILESASTNQTSMYLCASRLIRGPYEQYFGPGTRLTVT.

This chain links TRBV5-1 with TRBJ2-5, with a tentative D call TRBD2 (6 bases). Trimming took off 0 bases at V and 2 bases at J, with 17 bases between the two ends. This CDR3 has 17 residues. Germline-derived CDR1 and CDR2 are SGHRS and YFSETQ. CDR3 amino acids: CASSLGGSGLDQETQYF. The CDR3 DNA sequence: TGCGCCAGCAGCTTGGGTGGTTCGGGACTCGATCAAGAGACCCAGTACTTC. The full variable domain, rest sourced from reference TRBV5-1 and TRBJ2-5, is KAGVTQTPRYLIKTRGQQVTLSCSPISGHRSVSWYQQTPGQGLQFLFEYFSETQRNKGNFPGRFSGRQFSNSRSEMNVSTLELGDSALYLCASSLGGSGLDQETQYFGPGTRLLVL.

This clonotype was observed a handful of times. The genes are TRBV9 and TRBJ1-2; possibly TRBD1 for D (5 bases). Trimming removed 0 bases from V and 4 bases from J, with 13 bases in between. The CDR3 is 15 amino acids. Germline V lookup: CDR1 SGDLS, CDR2 YYNGEE. The CDR3 here is CASSVATRDSYGYTF. CDR3 in DNA: TGTGCCAGCAGCGTAGCTACACGCGACAGCTATGGCTACACCTTC.

The CDR3 region has the DNA TGCAGCGTCTGGGACAGGGTCGGGGGCTACACCTTC. Its translation is CSVWDRVGGYTF. The rearrangement joins TRBV29-1 to TRBJ1-2, with 9 bases identical to TRBD1. The CDR3 is made up of 12 amino acids. After removal of 6 bases from V and 8 bases from J, the junction contained 7 bases not matched to a gene. The germline V gene encodes CDR1 SQVTM and CDR2 ANQGSEA. Full variable domain (outside the CDR3, taken from reference TRBV29-1 and TRBJ1-2): SAVISQKPSRDICQRGTSLTIQCQVDSQVTMMFWYRQQPGQSLTLIATANQGSEATYESGFVIDKFPISRPNLTFSTLTVSNMSPEDSSIYLCSVWDRVGGYTFGSGTRLTVV.

This chain links TRBV6-5 with TRBJ1-3, with 7 bases that match TRBD1. Trimming at V came to 0 bases and at J to 2 bases, leaving 10 bases not matched to a gene. The CDR3 is made up of 18 amino acids. In germline, CDR1 is MNHEY, CDR2 SVGAGI. The CDR3 sequence: CASSYSSGTAITGNTIYF. The CDR3 DNA sequence: TGTGCCAGCAGTTACTCTTCCGGGACAGCAATAACTGGAAACACCATATATTTT.

The chain carries TRBV6-6 and TRBJ1-4; the D gene is possibly TRBD1 (6 bases). Germline V CDR1 and CDR2: MNHNY, SVGAGI (reference sequence). V was cut by 6 bases and J by 0 bases, with 14 bases left in between. The CDR3 spans 16 residues. The CDR3 here is CASRPQGLATNEKLFF. The CDR3 region has the DNA TGTGCCAGCAGGCCACAGGGACTTGCAACTAATGAAAAACTGTTTTTT.